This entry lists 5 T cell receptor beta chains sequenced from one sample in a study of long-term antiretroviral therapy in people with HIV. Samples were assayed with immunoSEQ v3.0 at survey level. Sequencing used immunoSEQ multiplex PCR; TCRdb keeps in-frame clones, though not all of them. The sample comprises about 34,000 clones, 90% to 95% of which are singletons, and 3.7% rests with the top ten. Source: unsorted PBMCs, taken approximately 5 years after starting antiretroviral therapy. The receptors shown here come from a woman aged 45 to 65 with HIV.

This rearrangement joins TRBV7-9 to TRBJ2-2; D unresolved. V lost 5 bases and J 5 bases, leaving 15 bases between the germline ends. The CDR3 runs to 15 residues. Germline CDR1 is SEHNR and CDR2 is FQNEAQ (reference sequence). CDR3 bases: TGTGCCAGCAGCACATTCGGACCCGGGACCGGGGAGCTGTTTTTT. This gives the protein CASSTFGPGTGELFF. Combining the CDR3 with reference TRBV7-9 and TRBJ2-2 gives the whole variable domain DTGVSQNPRHKITKRGQNVTFRCDPISEHNRLYWYRQTLGQGPEFLTYFQNEAQLEKSRLLSDRFSAERPKGSFSTLEIQRTEQGDSAMYLCASSTFGPGTGELFFGEGSRLTVL.

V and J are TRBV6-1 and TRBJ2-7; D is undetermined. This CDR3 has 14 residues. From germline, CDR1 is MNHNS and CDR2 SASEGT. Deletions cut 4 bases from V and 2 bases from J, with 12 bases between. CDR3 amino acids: CASSVPPYPYEQYF. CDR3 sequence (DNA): TGTGCCAGCAGTGTGCCGCCATACCCCTACGAGCAGTACTTC.

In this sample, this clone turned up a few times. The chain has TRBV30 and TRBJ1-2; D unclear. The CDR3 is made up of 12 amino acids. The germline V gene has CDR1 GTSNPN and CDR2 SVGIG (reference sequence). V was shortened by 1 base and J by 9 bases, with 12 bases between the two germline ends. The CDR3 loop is CAWSEDPPRYTF. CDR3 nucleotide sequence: TGTGCCTGGAGTGAAGACCCTCCGCGCTACACCTTC.

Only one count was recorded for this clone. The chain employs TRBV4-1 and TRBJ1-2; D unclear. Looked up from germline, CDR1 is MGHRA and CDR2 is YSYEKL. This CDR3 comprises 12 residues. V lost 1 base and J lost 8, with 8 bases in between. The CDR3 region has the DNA TGCGCCAGCAGCCAAGGAACGGACGGCTACACCTTC. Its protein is CASSQGTDGYTF.

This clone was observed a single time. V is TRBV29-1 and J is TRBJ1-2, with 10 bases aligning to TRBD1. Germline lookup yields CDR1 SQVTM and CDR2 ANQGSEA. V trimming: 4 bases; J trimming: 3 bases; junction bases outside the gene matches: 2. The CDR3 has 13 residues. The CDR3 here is CSVGDRGYYGYTF. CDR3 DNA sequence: TGCAGCGTTGGGGACAGGGGCTACTATGGCTACACCTTC.